Given below is one T cell receptor beta chain in context. The antigen remains unidentified. These data belong to a study of PD-1 blockade in mismatch repair-deficient tumors. Study at large: All were previously treated, progressing patients with around eleven mismatch repair-deficient cancer types.

The study, taken as a whole, reports: After pembrolizumab, tumor-resident clones rose rapidly, then generally contracted before radiologic responses.

TCRdb's copy holds only in-frame clones and misses some; the assay was immunoSEQ multiplex PCR. The table includes about 22,000 clones, about four fifths detected once. All patients were mismatch repair deficient, assessed by either PCR or immunohistochemistry. TCR sequencing covered three patients who responded to pembrolizumab. Germline V lookup: CDR1 WNHNN, CDR2 SYGVQD (reference sequence). The CDR3 spans 17 residues. V lost 0 bases, J lost 2 bases, and 7 bases stayed unmatched. The clonotype was recovered from an adult with mismatch repair-deficient cancer. The chain links TRBV10-1 to TRBJ2-1, with TRBD1 matching over 7 bases. The sequencing used peripheral blood, collected 2 weeks after starting pembrolizumab. The chain's CDR3 is CASSESVRQGPYNEQFF. CDR3 DNA sequence: TGCGCCAGCAGTGAGTCGGTGAGACAGGGCCCCTACAATGAGCAGTTCTTC.